This T cell receptor (beta chain) stems from a study of post-analysis software for immune sequencing data (dated by TCRdb to about 2015). Context from the whole study: Relapsing-remitting, secondary progressive and progressive-relapsing multiple sclerosis were recorded as disease courses, and subtype annotation was lacking for some patients. The multiple sclerosis patient repertoires were compared with under 13 previously published healthy control repertoires from donors aged about 6 to 26 years. A subset of samples was prepared in parallel using single-end sample barcoding, then pooled and co-amplified after Illumina adapter ligation.

Beyond this particular receptor, the publication reports: Four or five TRBV segments, including TRBV5-6, TRBV5-1 and TRBV20-1, were significantly more frequent in patients than controls. The multiple sclerosis patient group was slightly younger than the control group. Compared with controls, multiple sclerosis patients had significantly lower normalized Chao1 diversity, a finding suggesting substantial peripheral T-cell clonal expansion. Direct clustering with F measure revealed strong co-clustering of samples prepared in the same batch, which led to a batch-effect correction.

TCR beta repertoires were profiled from peripheral blood of 13 young patients with multiple sclerosis to demonstrate the VDJtools post-analysis software. The patients with multiple sclerosis were children and adolescents between 6 and 15 years of age. From the cysteine through the phenylalanine, the CDR3 covers 16 amino acids. The entry retains the CDR3 DNA only, 48 bases that are in frame from base 1. V and J lose 4 bases and 7 bases, and a span of 20 bases separates them. The germline V gene (reference sequence) supplies CDR1 SEHNR and CDR2 FQNEAQ. Library construction relied on PCR. Sequenced using an Illumina HiSeq 2500. To reduce PCR and sequencing biases, unique molecular identifiers were built into the TCR beta cDNA libraries. Every 1 to 10 million input T cells yielded approximately 500,000 cDNA molecules, meaning each molecule approximated one T cell. The patient libraries were prepared and sequenced with the same protocol used for the earlier healthy control dataset. Samples belonging to the same batch were prepared together, multiplexed and sequenced on a shared HiSeq lane. On the study's bioinformatics: Raw barcoded reads were processed with MIGEC, and single-read molecular identifier groups were discarded before consensus assembly and CDR3 extraction. Clonotype tables were post-analysed with VDJtools, normalizing diversity by down-sampling all datasets to the smallest sample size. In repertoire overlap clustering, CDR3 amino acid sequences, but not nucleotide sequences, were matched to correct batch-related cross-sample contamination. Starting from the raw public reads, TCRdb applied fastp trimming at Q25, assembled clones with MiXCR and retained in-frame beta chains. Rows merge per CDR3 protein into single entries with the most common DNA and genes. It is TCRdb's table, rather than the study itself, that gives the V and J calls and clone size. This sample has about half a million distinct CDR3 sequences in its table, and 34% of those were observed once. The top ten constitute approximately 6% of the sample.

This clonotype came up a few times. Its target antigen remains unknown. No qualities accompany the bases; no much larger clone lies one base away. The sequence was collected from a girl younger than 18 with multiple sclerosis. The sequenced sample consisted of blood. The sequence links TRBV7-9 to TRBJ2-1; 5 matching bases give a weak D call of TRBD1. The CDR3 protein is CASSSPPTPKGNEQFF. The DNA is as follows: TGTGCCAGCAGCTCTCCCCCCACGCCGAAGGGGAATGAGCAGTTCTTC.